Below are 8 T cell receptor beta chains sequenced from a single sample in a study of Ad26.COV2.S vaccination and SARS-CoV-2 variants. Documented treatment: around 19 received Ad26.COV2.S at low or high dose, single or two shots; roughly five received placebo; per-sample allocation not given. Day 63 following the first vaccine or placebo injection was when the samples were taken. Method: immunoSEQ multiplex PCR; TCRdb's copy keeps in-frame clones and lacks some. The sample holds roughly 350,000 clones, 65% to 90% seen once. Source: peripheral blood, taken in a trial of Ad26.COV2.S vaccine versus placebo. The receptors derive from a person between 18 and 60 years old who received the Ad26.COV2.S COVID-19 vaccine or a placebo.

This clone appeared once. This chain links TRBV5-4 with TRBJ2-5; TRBD2 agrees at 11 bases. The CDR3 is 15 residues long. Germline CDR1 reads SGHNT; CDR2 reads YYREEE (reference sequence). Trimming at V came to 7 bases and at J to 3 bases, leaving 8 bases not matched to a gene. For the CDR3, the DNA is TGTGCCAGCGGAACACTAGCGGGGGCGGAAGAGACCCAGTACTTC. This translates into CASGTLAGAEETQYF.

V usage is TRBV28 and J usage is TRBJ1-2; possibly TRBD1 for D (5 bases). V was cut by 7 bases and J by 2 bases, with 20 bases left in between. CDR1 and CDR2 (germline): MDHEN, SYDVKM. The CDR3 sequence is 16 residues long. The CDR3 DNA follows: TGTGCCAGCAACCTCTCACTAGACAGATTGAACTATGGCTACACCTTC. It translates to CASNLSLDRLNYGYTF.

The V and J genes are TRBV9 and TRBJ1-1; D gene ambiguous. The CDR3 has 15 amino acids. V was pared by 4 bases and J by 1 base, with 14 bases between. Per germline, CDR1 SGDLS and CDR2 YYNGEE. DNA for the CDR3: TGTGCCAGCAGCATTCAGGACCGTGGGAACACTGAAGCTTTCTTT. Its protein is CASSIQDRGNTEAFF.

In its sample, this clone was seen a few times. The chain joins TRBV28 to TRBJ1-5, with D tentatively TRBD1 (5 bases). The V end was cut by 4 bases, the J end by 5 bases, with 12 bases between. CDR1 MDHEN and CDR2 SYDVKM come from the germline V gene. The CDR3 has 14 residues. The CDR3 region is CASSSRDGDQPQHF. DNA for the CDR3: TGTGCCAGCAGTTCACGGGACGGGGATCAGCCCCAGCATTTT.

The chain couples TRBV7-9 to TRBJ2-1, with 9 bases fitting TRBD2. CDR3 size: 15 residues. CDR1 and CDR2 (germline): SEHNR, FQNEAQ (reference sequence). Trimming removed 4 bases from V and 7 bases from J; junction bases left unmatched: 8. CDR3 sequence: CASSSSGREGNEQFF. CDR3 sequence (DNA): TGTGCCAGCAGCTCCTCGGGGCGGGAGGGGAATGAGCAGTTCTTC.

The chain has TRBV6-5 and TRBJ2-1, with 9 bases fitting TRBD1. The CDR3 is 14 residues long. V gave up 6 bases and J gave up 5 bases; unmatched junction bases: 5. Germline loops: CDR1 MNHEY, CDR2 SVGAGI. For the CDR3, the DNA is TGTGCCAGCAGGACGGGGACAGGGCACAATGAGCAGTTCTTC. It codes for CASRTGTGHNEQFF.

This rearrangement joins TRBV10-3 to TRBJ2-3; a possible D gene is TRBD2 (6 bases). V dropped 3 bases and J dropped 6 bases, with 7 bases sitting between them. The CDR3 runs 12 residues. Germline loops: CDR1 ENHRY, CDR2 SYGVKD. The CDR3 sequence is CAISDAGDTQYF. The CDR3 region has the DNA TGTGCCATCAGTGACGCGGGGGATACGCAGTATTTT.

This rearrangement joins TRBV2 to TRBJ2-7, with 11 bases identical to TRBD1. The trim removed 4 bases at V and 6 bases at J, leaving 11 bases unmatched. The CDR3 runs 16 residues. Germline V gives CDR1 SNHLY, CDR2 FYNNEI. CDR3: CASSGPRGTGGGEQYF. DNA of the CDR3: TGTGCCAGCAGTGGACCCCGCGGGACAGGGGGGGGCGAGCAGTACTTC.